The 30 T cell receptor beta chains below all came from one sample that was sequenced in a study of blood T cell repertoires in COVID-19. Method: immunoSEQ multiplex PCR; TCRdb's copy keeps in-frame clones and lacks some. The sample holds approximately 240,000 clones, under 95% seen once. The sample comprised PBMCs or T cells enriched from blood (not recorded which). The receptors come from a woman aged 18-29 years who had recovered from COVID-19.

The rearrangement links TRBV16 to TRBJ1-1; D remains ambiguous. This CDR3 is 13 amino acids long. The V end was cut by 4 bases, the J end by 4 bases, with 10 bases between. CDR1 and CDR2 (germline): KGHSY, FQNENV. In nucleotides, the CDR3 is TGTGCCAGCAGCCCCAACGGTGGCACTGAAGCTTTCTTT. Encoded protein: CASSPNGGTEAFF.

CDR3 nucleotide sequence: TGTGCCAGCAGTTACTTGAGAGGGGGCCAGAACACTGAAGCTTTCTTT. Amino acid sequence: CASSYLRGGQNTEAFF. The chain uses TRBV6-6 and TRBJ1-1, with 7 bases lining up with TRBD1. The CDR3 is 16 residues long. The junction had 6 bases not matched to a gene; V was cut back by 1 base and J by 1 base. Germline CDR1 is MNHNY and CDR2 is SVGAGI (reference sequence).

The V and J genes are TRBV19 and TRBJ1-5, with D tentatively TRBD1 (5 bases). Trimming shortened V by 3 bases and J by 3 bases, and 12 bases separated the two germline ends. Germline lookup yields CDR1 LNHDA and CDR2 SQIVND (reference sequence). The CDR3 extends over 15 amino acids. The CDR3 coding sequence is TGTGCCAGTAGTATTTGGGGGGGGAACAATCAGCCCCAGCATTTT. This gives the protein CASSIWGGNNQPQHF.

V is TRBV11-2 and J is TRBJ2-7, with TRBD2 matching over 13 bases. The CDR3 totals 17 residues. The V segment lost 4 bases and the J segment 2 bases; nucleotides outside the gene matches: 8. Germline-derived CDR1 and CDR2 are SGHAT and FQNNGV. The CDR3 nucleotides are TGTGCCAGCAGCTCGCGACTAGCGGGGGGACCCACCTACGAGCAGTACTTC. It codes for CASSSRLAGGPTYEQYF.

The chain couples TRBV7-9 to TRBJ1-3, with D uncertain. This CDR3 has 17 residues. Trimming stripped 4 bases from V and 0 bases from J, with 16 bases between. Looked up from germline, CDR1 is SEHNR and CDR2 is FQNEAQ (reference sequence). CDR3 residues: CASSSHGVPSSGNTIYF. DNA for the CDR3: TGTGCCAGCAGCTCCCACGGGGTGCCGAGCTCTGGAAACACCATATATTTT. The complete variable domain, with remaining parts taken from reference TRBV7-9 and TRBJ1-3, reads DTGVSQNPRHKITKRGQNVTFRCDPISEHNRLYWYRQTLGQGPEFLTYFQNEAQLEKSRLLSDRFSAERPKGSFSTLEIQRTEQGDSAMYLCASSSHGVPSSGNTIYFGEGSWLTVV.

This rearrangement joins TRBV24-1 to TRBJ2-7, with 8 bases that match TRBD2. Germline assignment: CDR1 KGHDR and CDR2 SFDVKD. J gave up 4 bases and V 3 bases, and 4 bases lay outside the gene matches. This CDR3 is 14 amino acids long. For the CDR3, the DNA is TGTGCCACCAGTGATCCGGGACTAGGATACGAGCAGTACTTC. It is translated as CATSDPGLGYEQYF.

The chain recombines TRBV7-3 with TRBJ2-5, with 10 bases aligning to TRBD1. Germline V gene data show CDR1 as SGHTA and CDR2 as FQGTGA. CDR3 length equals 15 residues. The V segment lost 4 bases and the J segment 5 bases; nucleotides outside the gene matches: 7. The chain's CDR3 is CASSSGQGGEETQYF. In nucleotides, the CDR3 is TGTGCCAGCAGCTCCGGACAGGGGGGAGAGGAGACCCAGTACTTC.

Of note for this clone: This sample also contains other DNA sequences that code for the same CDR3. The V gene is TRBV5-1, the J gene TRBJ2-5, with no clear D. This CDR3 is built from 13 residues. With 0 bases removed from V and 4 bases from J, the gap between germline ends came to 7 bases. Germline CDR1 SGHRS, CDR2 YFSETQ. In DNA, the CDR3 is TGCGCCAGCAGCTTGGGAGCACGAGAGACCCAGTACTTC. Encoded protein: CASSLGARETQYF.

V gene TRBV24-1 combines with J gene TRBJ2-3, with 10 bases aligning to TRBD2. The CDR3 is 16 amino acids. V shed 3 bases, J shed 6 bases, and the junction held 8 bases outside the gene matches. Germline V gene lookup returns CDR1 KGHDR and CDR2 SFDVKD. CDR3 DNA sequence: TGTGCCACCAGTGATCGGTCTAGCGGGAGCCCCGATACGCAGTATTTT. Its protein product is CATSDRSSGSPDTQYF.

V usage is TRBV18 and J usage is TRBJ1-2; 10 bases are a match to TRBD1. The germline CDR1 and CDR2 sequences are KGHSH and LQKENI. Trimming took 6 bases from V and 2 from J; bases not matched to a gene: 6. CDR3 length equals 15 residues. In nucleotides, the CDR3 is TGTGCCAGCTCCCCCCAGACAGGGGGCAACTATGGCTACACCTTC. Translated: CASSPQTGGNYGYTF. Together with reference TRBV18 and TRBJ1-2, the CDR3 gives the full variable domain: NAGVMQNPRHLVRRRGQEARLRCSPMKGHSHVYWYRQLPEEGLKFMVYLQKENIIDESGMPKERFSAEFPKEGPSILRIQQVVRGDSAAYFCASSPQTGGNYGYTFGSGTRLTVV.

V and J are TRBV4-3 and TRBJ2-1, with TRBD1 identical over 12 bases. The CDR3 contains 16 residues. The V segment lost 0 bases and the J segment 8 bases; nucleotides outside the gene matches: 5. CDR1 is LGHNA and CDR2 is YSLEER in the germline V gene. The CDR3 region is CASSQDWGQGAYEQFF. The CDR3 nucleotides are TGCGCCAGCAGCCAAGACTGGGGACAGGGGGCCTATGAGCAGTTCTTC.

This clone was seen only once. The chain uses TRBV28 and TRBJ2-5; 15 bases align to TRBD2. Germline values: CDR1 MDHEN, CDR2 SYDVKM. V lost 1 base, J lost 5 bases, and 8 bases stayed unmatched. The CDR3 sequence is 18 residues long. The CDR3 protein is CASSLLLGLAGGGETQYF. DNA for the CDR3: TGTGCCAGCAGTTTATTGTTGGGACTAGCGGGAGGCGGGGAGACCCAGTACTTC.

The chain couples TRBV6-2 or TRBV6-3 to TRBJ1-4; no clear D gene. The germline CDR1 and CDR2 sequences are MNHEY and SVGEGT. The V gene lost 2 bases and the J gene lost 8 bases, with 15 bases spanning the gap. The CDR3 is made up of 15 amino acids. CDR3 sequence: CASSYVTRGREKLFF. DNA of the CDR3: TGTGCCAGCAGTTACGTGACCCGAGGGCGGGAAAAACTGTTTTTT.

The V gene is TRBV5-5, the J gene TRBJ1-1; D may be TRBD1 (6 bases). Germline CDR1 and CDR2: SGHKS and YYEKEE (reference sequence). The CDR3 has 13 residues. Trimming took off 5 bases at V and 2 bases at J, with 10 bases between the two ends. The CDR3 is CASRRTENTEAFF. The CDR3 DNA follows: TGTGCCAGCAGACGGACAGAAAACACTGAAGCTTTCTTT.

V is TRBV7-9 and J is TRBJ2-4, with unresolved D. Germline V lookup: CDR1 SEHNR, CDR2 FQNEAQ (reference sequence). The CDR3 spans 18 residues. Trimming left V 1 base short and J 0 bases short, with 16 bases between. The DNA for the CDR3 is TGTGCCAGCAGCTTAGGGAGTATGGCATCGCTAGCCAAAAACATTCAGTACTTC. It is translated as CASSLGSMASLAKNIQYF.

This clone came up once. This rearrangement joins TRBV6-4 to TRBJ1-1; 7 positions agree with TRBD1. This CDR3 spans 14 amino acids. The ends lost 8 bases at V and 0 bases at J; junction bases unmatched: 6. Germline CDR1 and CDR2: MRHNA and SNTAGT. The CDR3 sequence is CASRQQGMNTEAFF. As DNA, the CDR3 is TGTGCCAGCCGACAACAGGGGATGAACACTGAAGCTTTCTTT.

The chain combines TRBV3-1 (or the pseudogene TRBV3-2) with TRBJ2-7; D call uncertain. Germline-derived CDR1 and CDR2 are LGHDT and YNNKEL (reference sequence). Trimming shortened V by 6 bases and J by 0 bases, and 18 bases separated the two germline ends. The CDR3 is 16 amino acids. CDR3 residues: CASSSRLVQSSYEQYF. The CDR3 DNA sequence: TGTGCCAGCAGTTCCCGTCTAGTTCAGAGCTCCTACGAGCAGTACTTC.

This chain connects TRBV10-1 to TRBJ2-5; 9 bases align to TRBD2. Trimming cost V 2 bases and J 0 bases; bases outside gene matches: 19. Germline V gene lookup returns CDR1 WNHNN and CDR2 SYGVQD (reference sequence). This CDR3 contains 21 residues. Written as DNA, the CDR3 is TGCGCCAGCAGTGAGCCGCAACGCGAGGTAGCGGGAGTTCCGTACCAAGAGACCCAGTACTTC. It is translated as CASSEPQREVAGVPYQETQYF.

This chain uses TRBV25-1 with TRBJ1-2; 7 nucleotides match TRBD1. The CDR3 is 14 residues long. Trimming took 7 bases from V and 4 from J; bases not matched to a gene: 9. Looked up from germline, CDR1 is MGHDK and CDR2 is SYGVNS. The CDR3 DNA reads TGTGCCAGCACCAGCACAGGGGCCGGCTATGGCTACACCTTC. Translation gives CASTSTGAGYGYTF.

This clone was counted a few times. The chain combines TRBV7-2 with TRBJ2-7; D call uncertain. The CDR3 runs to 12 residues. V lost 2 bases and J 3 bases, leaving 5 bases between the germline ends. CDR1 SGHTA and CDR2 FQGNSA come from the germline V gene. The CDR3 DNA is TGTGCCAGCAGCTTAAGCTTCTACGAGCAGTACTTC. Translated, it gives CASSLSFYEQYF.

The rearrangement joins TRBV13 to TRBJ1-2, with 9 bases fitting TRBD1. Unmatched junction bases numbered 4, after V lost 1 base and J lost 4 bases. The CDR3 has 15 amino acids. Germline lookup yields CDR1 PRHDT and CDR2 FYEKMQ (reference sequence). CDR3 sequence: CASSLVTGGGYGYTF. The CDR3 region has the DNA TGTGCCAGCAGCTTAGTGACAGGGGGTGGCTATGGCTACACCTTC.

This clone has only a few counts. V and J are TRBV7-9 and TRBJ2-7, with 9 positions matching TRBD1. In germline, CDR1 is SEHNR, CDR2 FQNEAQ (reference sequence). This CDR3 is built from 15 residues. Trimming took 4 bases from V and 3 from J; bases not matched to a gene: 7. CDR3 sequence (DNA): TGTGCCAGCAGCTCGAGACGGGACAGGGTCTACGAGCAGTACTTC. Translation gives CASSSRRDRVYEQYF.

This clone has just one count. The CDR3 reads CAIRGTSSNEQFF. The CDR3 DNA sequence: TGTGCCATCAGGGGGACTAGCAGCAATGAGCAGTTCTTC. The chain has TRBV10-3 and TRBJ2-1; 9 bases line up with TRBD2. V was clipped by 6 bases and J by 6 bases; unmatched bases: 3. The CDR3 extends over 13 amino acids. CDR1 ENHRY and CDR2 SYGVKD come from the germline V gene.

The count of this clone is one. In DNA form, the CDR3 reads TGTGCCAGCAGAACAGGGCTGGTGAATGAAAAACTGTTTTTT. Encoded protein: CASRTGLVNEKLFF. The chain employs TRBV2 and TRBJ1-4; D is possibly TRBD1 (6 bases). CDR3 length: 14 amino acids. CDR1 and CDR2 from the germline V gene are SNHLY and FYNNEI. V lost 6 bases, J lost 5 bases, and 13 bases lay in between. Drawing the rest from reference TRBV2 and TRBJ1-4, the complete variable domain is EPEVTQTPSHQVTQMGQEVILRCVPISNHLYFYWYRQILGQKVEFLVSFYNNEISEKSEIFDDQFSVERPDGSNFTLKIRSTKLEDSAMYFCASRTGLVNEKLFFGSGTQLSVL.

V gene TRBV27 combines with J gene TRBJ2-1, with 9 bases aligning to TRBD2. The germline V gene has CDR1 MNHEY and CDR2 SMNVEV (reference sequence). Trimming at V came to 2 bases and at J to 8 bases, leaving 7 bases not matched to a gene. The CDR3 extends over 15 amino acids. The CDR3 sequence is CASSLRGRAGDEQFF. The DNA for the CDR3 is TGTGCCAGCAGTTTACGCGGGAGGGCCGGTGATGAGCAGTTCTTC.

J is TRBJ1-6 and V is TRBV4-3, with TRBD1 matching over 7 bases. This CDR3 region has 16 residues. J lost 6 bases, V lost 0 bases, and 5 bases had no gene match. The germline V gene encodes CDR1 LGHNA and CDR2 YSLEER. The CDR3, as DNA: TGCGCCAGCAGCCAAGAAGGGGGCGCCATTAATTCACCCCTCCACTTT. Translation gives CASSQEGGAINSPLHF.

This clone appeared once. This chain links TRBV6-5 with TRBJ1-5; tentative D call: TRBD1 (5 bases). CDR3 length: 13 amino acids. Trimming took 6 bases from V and 3 from J, leaving 9 bases between them. Germline V gives CDR1 MNHEY, CDR2 SVGAGI. The CDR3 region has the DNA TGTGCCAGCAGGCACAGGTTCAATCAGCCCCAGCATTTT. It is translated as CASRHRFNQPQHF.

The chain recombines TRBV6-5 with TRBJ1-3, with a possible D match to TRBD1 (5 bases). This CDR3 has 14 amino acids. In germline, CDR1 is MNHEY, CDR2 SVGAGI. Trimming pared 6 bases from V and 0 bases from J, leaving 9 bases between. CDR3 coding DNA: TGTGCCAGCAGCGCCGACAGCTCTGGAAACACCATATATTTT. Protein: CASSADSSGNTIYF.

This chain links TRBV5-4 with TRBJ2-2, with D perhaps matching TRBD1 (5 bases). Germline-derived CDR1 and CDR2 are SGHNT and YYREEE (reference sequence). Trimming shortened V by 4 bases and J by 8 bases, and 12 bases separated the two germline ends. The CDR3 runs 13 residues. CDR3 sequence: CASSADSKGELFF. DNA of the CDR3: TGTGCCAGCAGCGCCGACAGTAAGGGGGAGCTGTTTTTT.

The chain joins TRBV29-1 to TRBJ1-2, with 8 bases fitting TRBD1. With 4 bases clipped from V and 0 bases from J, the junction kept 7 bases outside the gene matches. The CDR3 has 15 amino acids. Germline CDR1 is SQVTM and CDR2 is ANQGSEA. CDR3 residues: CSVAVRDRSNYGYTF. DNA of the CDR3: TGCAGCGTTGCGGTTCGGGACAGGTCTAACTATGGCTACACCTTC. Looking up the rest from reference TRBV29-1 and TRBJ1-2 gives the full variable domain: SAVISQKPSRDICQRGTSLTIQCQVDSQVTMMFWYRQQPGQSLTLIATANQGSEATYESGFVIDKFPISRPNLTFSTLTVSNMSPEDSSIYLCSVAVRDRSNYGYTFGSGTRLTVV.